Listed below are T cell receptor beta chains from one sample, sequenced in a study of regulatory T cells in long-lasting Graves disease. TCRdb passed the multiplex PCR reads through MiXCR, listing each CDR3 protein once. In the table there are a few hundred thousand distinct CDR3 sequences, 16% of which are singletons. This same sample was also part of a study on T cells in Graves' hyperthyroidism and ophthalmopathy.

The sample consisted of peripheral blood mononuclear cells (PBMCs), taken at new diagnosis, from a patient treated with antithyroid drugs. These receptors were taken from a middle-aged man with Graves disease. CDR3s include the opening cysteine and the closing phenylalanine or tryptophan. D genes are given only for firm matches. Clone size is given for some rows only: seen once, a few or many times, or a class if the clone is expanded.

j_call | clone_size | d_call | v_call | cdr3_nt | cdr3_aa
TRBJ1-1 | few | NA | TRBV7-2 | TGTGCCAGCAGCTCACCCGGGGGTGTTATAGCTTTCTTT | CASSSPGGVIAFF
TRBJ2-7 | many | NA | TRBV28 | TGTGCCAGCACCTCCCCCGCAGCTTCCTACGAGCAGTACTTC | CASTSPAASYEQYF
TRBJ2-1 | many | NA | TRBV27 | TGTGCCAGCAGTTTATGGGGGGGACAGAATTACCCCAACTCCTACAATGAGCAGTTCTTC | CASSLWGGQNYPNSYNEQFF
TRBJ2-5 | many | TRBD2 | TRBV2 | TGTGCCAGCAGCCGACTAACGCTTGGACTAGCGTCCCAAGAGACCCAGTACTTC | CASSRLTLGLASQETQYF
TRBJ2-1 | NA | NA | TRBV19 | TGTGCCAGTATTCCAGGGGCAAACCCCTACAATGAGCAGTTCTTC | CASIPGANPYNEQFF
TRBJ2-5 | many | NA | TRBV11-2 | TGTGCCAGCAGCTTAGCCGAACTACCCCAGTACTTC | CASSLAELPQYF
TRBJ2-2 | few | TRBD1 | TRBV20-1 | TGCAGTGCTAGAAAGACAGGGGGCACCGGGGAGCTGTTTTTT | CSARKTGGTGELFF
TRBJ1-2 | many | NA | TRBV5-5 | TGTGCCAGCAGAAGTCAGGTAGACTATGGCTACACCTTC | CASRSQVDYGYTF
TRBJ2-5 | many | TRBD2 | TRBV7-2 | TGTGCCAGCAGCTTAGGTCTAGCGGGGGGTACTCAAGAGACCCAGTACTTC | CASSLGLAGGTQETQYF
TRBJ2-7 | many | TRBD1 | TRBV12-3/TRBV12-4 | TGTGCCAGCATAGGGACAGGGGACTACGAGCAGTACTTC | CASIGTGDYEQYF
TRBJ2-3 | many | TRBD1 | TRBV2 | TGTGCCAGCGCCCAGGGGGTGAGCACAGATACGCAGTATTTT | CASAQGVSTDTQYF
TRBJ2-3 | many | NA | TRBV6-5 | TGTGCCAGCAGATACGGACCCACCCTCAAGCATACGCAGTATTTT | CASRYGPTLKHTQYF
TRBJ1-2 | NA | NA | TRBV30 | TGTGCCTGGAGCGGGGGGTATGGCTACACCTTC | CAWSGGYGYTF
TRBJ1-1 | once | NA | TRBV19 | TGTGCCAGTAGTCCCAGGCGGGGCGGTTGGAACACTGAAGCTTTCTTT | CASSPRRGGWNTEAFF
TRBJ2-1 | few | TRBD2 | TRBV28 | TGTGCCAGCAGTTCCCCGGGACTAGCGGGGGTTCACAATGAGCAGTTCTTC | CASSSPGLAGVHNEQFF
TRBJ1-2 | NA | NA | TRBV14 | TGTGCCAGCAGCCAACCCGGGACCCTTCTAAACTATGGCTACACCTTC | CASSQPGTLLNYGYTF
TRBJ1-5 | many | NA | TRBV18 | TGTGCCAGCTCCCCGGACGGGGGAAATCAGCCCCAGCATTTT | CASSPDGGNQPQHF
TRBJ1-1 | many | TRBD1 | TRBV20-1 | TGCAGACTCAGTCGGGACAGAGAGAACACTGAAGCTTTCTTT | CRLSRDRENTEAFF
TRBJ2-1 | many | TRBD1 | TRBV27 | TGTGCCAGCAGTTTATCCCAGGGGGCGTCCTACAATGAGCAGTTCTTC | CASSLSQGASYNEQFF
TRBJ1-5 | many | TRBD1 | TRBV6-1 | TGTGCCAGCACGAACAGGGGCGTAAGCAATCAGCCCCAGCATTTT | CASTNRGVSNQPQHF
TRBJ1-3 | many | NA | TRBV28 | TGTGCCAGCAGAATGGCAGGGCAGAGTGGAAACACCATATATTTT | CASRMAGQSGNTIYF
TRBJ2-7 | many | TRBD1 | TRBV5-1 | TGCGCCAGCAGCGTCGGGACAGCCACCTCCTACGAGCAGTACTTC | CASSVGTATSYEQYF
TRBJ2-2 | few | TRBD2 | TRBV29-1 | TGCAGCTTTCGAAAGGGGAGCGGGGGGCCCGCCGGGGAGCTGTTTTTT | CSFRKGSGGPAGELFF
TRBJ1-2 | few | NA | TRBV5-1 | TGCGCCAGCAGACAAAGATACAGGGTAGTTGGCTACACCTTC | CASRQRYRVVGYTF
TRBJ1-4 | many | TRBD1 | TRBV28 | TGTGCCAGCAGTAGCCCCGGACAGGCTCTGTTTTTT | CASSSPGQALFF
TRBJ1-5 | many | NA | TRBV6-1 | TGTGCCAGCAGTCCCGGACAGACCCGTAATCAGCCCCAGCATTTT | CASSPGQTRNQPQHF
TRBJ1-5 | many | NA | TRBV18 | TGTGCCAGCTCACCGCAGCGTCAGGGAGAGCCCCAGCATTTT | CASSPQRQGEPQHF
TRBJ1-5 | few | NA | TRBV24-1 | TGTGCCACCAGTGCCTCTGCGGTTCTGCAGCCCCAGCATTTT | CATSASAVLQPQHF
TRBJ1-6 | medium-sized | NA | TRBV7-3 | TGTGCCAGCAGCTTAGATCGGGGGGCCCATTCACCCCTCCACTTT | CASSLDRGAHSPLHF
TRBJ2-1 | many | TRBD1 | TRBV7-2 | TGTGCCAGCAGCTTCTGGACAGGGGGCAAAGAGCAGTTCTTC | CASSFWTGGKEQFF
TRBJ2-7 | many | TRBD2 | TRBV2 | TGTGCCAGCGAGGGACTAGCATCCTACGAGCAGTACTTC | CASEGLASYEQYF
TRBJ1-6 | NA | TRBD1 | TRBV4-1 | TGCGCCAGCAGCCATGGGACAGCCGCGTATAATTCACCCCTCCACTTT | CASSHGTAAYNSPLHF
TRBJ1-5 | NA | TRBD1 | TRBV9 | TGTGCCAGCAGCCCTCCTGGGACAGGGGGCCCACAGCCCCAGCATTTT | CASSPPGTGGPQPQHF
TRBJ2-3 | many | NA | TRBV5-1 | TGTGCCAGCAGCCAAGAATCCAGCACAGATACGCAGTATTTT | CASSQESSTDTQYF
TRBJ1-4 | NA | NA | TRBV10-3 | TGTGCCATCAGTGACCCGCCCTGGGAAAAACTGTTTTTT | CAISDPPWEKLFF
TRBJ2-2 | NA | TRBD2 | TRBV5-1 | TGCGCCAGCAGCTTGGGAAGGCTAGCGGACACCGGGGAGCTGTTTTTT | CASSLGRLADTGELFF
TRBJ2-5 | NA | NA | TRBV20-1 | TGCAGTGCTAGCAGATCGGAGACCCAGTACTTC | CSASRSETQYF
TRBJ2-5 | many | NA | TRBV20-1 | TGCAGTGGGGTTTGGGCTCAAGAGACCCAGTACTTC | CSGVWAQETQYF
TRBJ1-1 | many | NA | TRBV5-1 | TGTGCCAGCAGCTCAGGAGTGAACACTGAAGCTTTCTTT | CASSSGVNTEAFF
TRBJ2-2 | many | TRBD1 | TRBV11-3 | TGTGCCAGCAGCCCTGAGGCGGGACAGGGGCTCACCGGGGAGCTGTTTTTT | CASSPEAGQGLTGELFF
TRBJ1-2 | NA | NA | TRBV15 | TGTGCCACCAGCCAAGAGGACCCGATCAGGGGCTACACCTTC | CATSQEDPIRGYTF
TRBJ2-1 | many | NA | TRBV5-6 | TGTGCCAGCAGCTTGACGGTTTGGGTTAAGGGGCAGTTCTTC | CASSLTVWVKGQFF
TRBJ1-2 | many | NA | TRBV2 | TGTGCCAGCAGTCGTAACGGTTATGGCTACACCTTC | CASSRNGYGYTF
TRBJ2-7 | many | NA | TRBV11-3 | TGTGCCAGCAGCCAGAGGGGGGGCCCTTCCTACGAGCAGTACTTC | CASSQRGGPSYEQYF
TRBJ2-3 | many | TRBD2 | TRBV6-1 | TGTGCCAGCAGTCTCACCGGGACTAGCGGGGCGACAGATACGCAGTATTTT | CASSLTGTSGATDTQYF
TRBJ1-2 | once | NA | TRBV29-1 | TGCAGCGTTGTCACGGGGAACTATGGCTACACCTTC | CSVVTGNYGYTF
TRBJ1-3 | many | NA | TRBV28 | TGTGCCAGCAGTTTACCGCTGAAGGGAAACACCATATATTTT | CASSLPLKGNTIYF
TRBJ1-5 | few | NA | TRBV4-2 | TGTGCCAGCAGCCAAGCTGGGGGACTCAACTCTCAGCCCCAGCATTTT | CASSQAGGLNSQPQHF
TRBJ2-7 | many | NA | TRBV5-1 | TGCGCCAGCAGCTTGGCCTGGGCAGCGGGCTACGAGCAGTACTTC | CASSLAWAAGYEQYF
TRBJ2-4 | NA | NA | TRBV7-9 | TGTGCCAGCAGCTTAGTCGCAGGGGTAGCCAAAAACATTCAGTACTTC | CASSLVAGVAKNIQYF
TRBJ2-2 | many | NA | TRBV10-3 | TGTGCCATCAGCCCGGGACAAGCGAACACCGGGGAGCTGTTTTTT | CAISPGQANTGELFF
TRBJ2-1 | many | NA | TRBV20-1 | TGCAGTGCTAGAAGGTTGGGCTCCTACAATGAGCAGTTCTTC | CSARRLGSYNEQFF